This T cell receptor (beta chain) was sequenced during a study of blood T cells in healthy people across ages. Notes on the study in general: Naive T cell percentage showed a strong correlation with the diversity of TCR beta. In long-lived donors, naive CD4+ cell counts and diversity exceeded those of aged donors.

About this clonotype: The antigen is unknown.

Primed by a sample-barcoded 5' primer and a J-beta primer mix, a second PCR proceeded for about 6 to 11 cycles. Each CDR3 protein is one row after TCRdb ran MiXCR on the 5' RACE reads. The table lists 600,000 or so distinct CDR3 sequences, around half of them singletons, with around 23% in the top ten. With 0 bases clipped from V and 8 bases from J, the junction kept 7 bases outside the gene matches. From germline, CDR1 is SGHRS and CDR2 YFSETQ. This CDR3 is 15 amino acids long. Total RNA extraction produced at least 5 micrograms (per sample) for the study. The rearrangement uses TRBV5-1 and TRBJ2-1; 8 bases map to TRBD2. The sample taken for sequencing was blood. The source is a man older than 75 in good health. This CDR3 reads CASSLGLAKEHEQFF. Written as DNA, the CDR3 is TGCGCCAGCAGCTTGGGACTAGCGAAGGAGCATGAGCAGTTCTTC.